This T cell receptor (beta chain) was retrieved from a study of identical twins. The germline V gene has CDR1 MNHEY and CDR2 SVGEGT. The CDR3 runs 11 residues. Trimming took off 5 bases at V and 8 bases at J, with 9 bases between the two ends. A universal primer binding site was introduced by template switching. The final cDNA contained unique molecular identifiers. TCRdb reanalysed the 5' RACE reads using MiXCR and keeps one entry per CDR3 protein. Of approximately 260,000 distinct CDR3 sequences listed, about 8% were seen once; the top ten hold 3% to 3.5%. General study points: Analyses of zero insertions could be partly confounded by invariant MAIT and iNKT cells. The same donors were not followed; conclusions instead depended on cross-sectional statistical analysis.

This clonotype was seen many times. Its antigen is as yet unknown. The same data also contributed to another study, on yellow fever vaccine responses in identical twins.

The source of this sequence is a woman younger than 30 in good health. Sequenced: CD8+ T cells sorted from blood. The chain employs TRBV6-2 or TRBV6-3 and TRBJ1-2; D not resolved. CDR3 residues: CASSRYTGYTF. The CDR3 DNA is TGTGCCAGCAGTCGGTACACGGGCTACACCTTC.